The sequence of this T cell receptor (beta chain) was determined in a study of blood T cell repertoires in COVID-19. The overall study: Samples representing acute and convalescent COVID-19 were sourced from the United States, Italy and Spain. Sample material is recorded as cDNA or gDNA derived from T cells, B-cell-depleted T cells, or PBMCs.

Original processing notes: The assay estimated nucleated cells by amplifying reference gene primers. Sequenced by immunoSEQ multiplex PCR; TCRdb stores in-frame clones only, minus some. The V and J calls and clone size were taken over from that table, and D and trimming were inferred from the DNA. Here the sample spans about 19,000 clones, approximately 91% being singletons. The ends were cut back, 5 bases at V and 7 bases at J, with 18 bases in the middle. The CDR3 runs to 15 residues. CDR1 and CDR2 (germline): SGHRS, YFSETQ. Sequencing input: peripheral blood. The receptor was isolated from a human donor in a cohort sampled during active COVID-19. The gene calls are TRBV5-1 and TRBJ2-2; tentatively, D is TRBD1 (6 bases). The CDR3 nucleotides read TGCGCCAGCAGATCCGGGACAACCACGGGCGGGGAGCTGTTTTTT. Translated: CASRSGTTTGGELFF.